These T cell receptor beta chains were read from a single sample in a study of circulating and synovial CD4+ cells in juvenile arthritis. Clones were read by immunoSEQ multiplex PCR, and TCRdb kept only the in-frame ones, dropping some. The data show approximately 3,600 clones, over 75% seen once. Input material: CD4+ T cells from synovial fluid. The receptor source for this set is a human donor with juvenile idiopathic arthritis. CDR3s include the opening cysteine and the closing phenylalanine or tryptophan. The order of the fields is CDR3 protein, CDR3 DNA, V gene, clone size, D gene, J gene. D genes are given only for firm matches. Size is omitted from some rows. Given values are once, few, many or a class for expanded clones.

CASSFISREETQYF	TGTGCCAGCAGCTTTATTTCGAGAGAAGAGACCCAGTACTTC	TRBV7-9	NA	NA	TRBJ2-5
CASSLVSGTPSRGYTF	TGCGCCAGCAGCTTGGTATCAGGTACACCTTCCCGCGGCTACACCTTC	TRBV5-1	NA	NA	TRBJ1-2
CASSIDLRSANYGYTF	TGTGCCAGTAGTATAGATCTACGGAGTGCAAACTATGGCTACACCTTC	TRBV19	NA	NA	TRBJ1-2
CASTLIRDWGHNEQFF	TGTGCCAGCACCTTGATCCGGGATTGGGGTCACAATGAGCAGTTCTTC	TRBV5-6	NA	NA	TRBJ2-1
CASSLRGTGTVRGDNEQFF	TGTGCCAGCAGCTTAAGGGGGACGGGGACAGTCCGTGGAGACAATGAGCAGTTCTTC	TRBV7-8	NA	TRBD1	TRBJ2-1
CSASGGEGYTF	TGCAGTGCTAGTGGCGGGGAGGGCTACACCTTC	TRBV20-1	NA	NA	TRBJ1-2
CASSRDGTTRGYGYTF	TGCGCCAGCAGTCGAGACGGGACTACCAGAGGCTATGGCTACACCTTC	TRBV5-1	NA	NA	TRBJ1-2
CASSGSGSGTDTQYF	TGTGCCAGCAGCGGAAGCGGGTCGGGCACAGATACGCAGTATTTT	TRBV7-3	NA	NA	TRBJ2-3
CASSLRGTSYEQYF	TGTGCCAGCAGTTTGCGGGGAACCTCCTACGAGCAGTACTTC	TRBV27	NA	NA	TRBJ2-7
CASSDGRTGVAVANTGELFF	TGTGCCAGCAGCGACGGGAGGACAGGGGTCGCCGTCGCGAACACCGGGGAGCTGTTTTTT	TRBV28	NA	TRBD1	TRBJ2-2
CASSKAWTSPTSISYEQYF	TGTGCCAGCAGCAAAGCGTGGACTAGCCCAACATCAATCTCCTACGAGCAGTACTTC	TRBV21-1	NA	NA	TRBJ2-7
CASSFQTGTGRSEQYF	TGTGCCAGCAGTTTCCAAACCGGGACAGGGCGTTCCGAGCAGTACTTC	TRBV6-5	NA	TRBD1	TRBJ2-7
CASSYEGTRGETQYF	TGTGCCAGCAGTTACGAGGGCACCAGGGGAGAGACCCAGTACTTC	TRBV6-6	once	NA	TRBJ2-5
CASSSGLNSYEQYF	TGCGCCAGCAGCTCGGGACTGAACTCCTACGAGCAGTACTTC	TRBV5-1	NA	NA	TRBJ2-7
CASSLQGQVATYEQYF	TGCGCCAGCAGCTTGCAGGGACAGGTCGCCACCTACGAGCAGTACTTC	TRBV5-1	NA	TRBD1	TRBJ2-7
CASSYSWGGQETQYF	TGTGCCAGCAGTTACTCGTGGGGGGGCCAAGAGACCCAGTACTTC	TRBV6-6	NA	TRBD2	TRBJ2-5
CASSLIRTGGNQPQHF	TGTGCCAGCAGCTTAATCAGGACAGGGGGAAATCAGCCCCAGCATTTT	TRBV7-2	NA	TRBD1	TRBJ1-5
CASSVDGMQGDIYF	TGTGCCAGCAGCGTAGATGGGATGCAGGGCGACATATATTTT	TRBV9	NA	NA	TRBJ1-3
CASSLLGTDTQYF	TGTGCCAGCAGCTTGCTAGGCACAGATACGCAGTATTTT	TRBV5-6	once	NA	TRBJ2-3
CATGQAGGTDTQYF	TGTGCCACCGGGCAGGCGGGTGGGACAGATACGCAGTATTTT	TRBV10-3	NA	NA	TRBJ2-3
CAWSVSGANVLTF	TGTGCCTGGAGCGTATCTGGGGCCAACGTCCTGACTTTC	TRBV30	NA	NA	TRBJ2-6
CASSITGAGAGELFF	TGTGCCAGTAGTATTACAGGGGCCGGGGCCGGGGAGCTGTTTTTT	TRBV19	NA	TRBD1	TRBJ2-2
CASKMGASTDTQYF	TGCGCCAGCAAAATGGGCGCTAGCACAGATACGCAGTATTTT	TRBV2	NA	NA	TRBJ2-3
CASSLDLGPGGSPLHF	TGTGCCAGCAGCTTAGATCTCGGGCCCGGAGGTTCACCCCTCCACTTT	TRBV7-9	NA	NA	TRBJ1-6
CASSVGQIVANYGYTF	TGTGCCAGCAGTGTAGGACAGATCGTAGCTAACTATGGCTACACCTTC	TRBV6-1	NA	NA	TRBJ1-2
CASSARLAGRRMGTDTQYF	TGTGCCAGCAGCGCCCGACTAGCGGGGCGAAGGATGGGCACAGATACGCAGTATTTT	TRBV5-6	NA	TRBD2	TRBJ2-3
CASSISGGSYNEQFF	TGTGCCAGTAGTATTAGTGGAGGCTCCTACAATGAGCAGTTCTTC	TRBV19	NA	NA	TRBJ2-1
CASSPGLAESNEQFF	TGTGCCAGCAGCCCGGGACTAGCGGAAAGCAATGAGCAGTTCTTC	TRBV7-3	once	TRBD2	TRBJ2-1
CASNFDSLSGNTIYF	TGTGCCAGCAACTTCGACAGCCTCTCTGGAAACACCATATATTTT	TRBV7-9	NA	NA	TRBJ1-3
CASSQDRGGTRGRVTEAFF	TGCGCCAGCAGCCAAGACCGCGGCGGAACCAGGGGGCGGGTCACTGAAGCTTTCTTT	TRBV4-1	NA	TRBD1	TRBJ1-1
CASSLSSGTDTQYF	TGTGCCAGCAGCCTAAGTTCAGGTACAGATACGCAGTATTTT	TRBV9	NA	NA	TRBJ2-3
CASSLQGLGTEAFF	TGTGCCAGCAGCTTACAGGGACTCGGCACTGAAGCTTTCTTT	TRBV11-2	NA	NA	TRBJ1-1
CASSTGQAGTQPQHF	TGTGCCAGCTCCACGGGACAGGCGGGTACTCAGCCCCAGCATTTT	TRBV18	NA	TRBD1	TRBJ1-5
CAIRVISDEKLFF	TGTGCCATCAGAGTAATAAGCGACGAAAAACTGTTTTTT	TRBV19	few	NA	TRBJ1-4
CASSYARGGSTDTQYF	TGTGCCAGCAGTTACGCTCGGGGGGGAAGCACAGATACGCAGTATTTT	TRBV6-6	few	TRBD2	TRBJ2-3
CASSVDGLAGYNEQFF	TGTGCCAGCAGCGTAGACGGGCTAGCGGGGTACAATGAGCAGTTCTTC	TRBV9	NA	TRBD2	TRBJ2-1
CASSLVVPGGTDTGELFF	TGTGCCAGCAGCTTAGTTGTGCCGGGGGGGACGGACACCGGGGAGCTGTTTTTT	TRBV7-6	NA	TRBD2	TRBJ2-2